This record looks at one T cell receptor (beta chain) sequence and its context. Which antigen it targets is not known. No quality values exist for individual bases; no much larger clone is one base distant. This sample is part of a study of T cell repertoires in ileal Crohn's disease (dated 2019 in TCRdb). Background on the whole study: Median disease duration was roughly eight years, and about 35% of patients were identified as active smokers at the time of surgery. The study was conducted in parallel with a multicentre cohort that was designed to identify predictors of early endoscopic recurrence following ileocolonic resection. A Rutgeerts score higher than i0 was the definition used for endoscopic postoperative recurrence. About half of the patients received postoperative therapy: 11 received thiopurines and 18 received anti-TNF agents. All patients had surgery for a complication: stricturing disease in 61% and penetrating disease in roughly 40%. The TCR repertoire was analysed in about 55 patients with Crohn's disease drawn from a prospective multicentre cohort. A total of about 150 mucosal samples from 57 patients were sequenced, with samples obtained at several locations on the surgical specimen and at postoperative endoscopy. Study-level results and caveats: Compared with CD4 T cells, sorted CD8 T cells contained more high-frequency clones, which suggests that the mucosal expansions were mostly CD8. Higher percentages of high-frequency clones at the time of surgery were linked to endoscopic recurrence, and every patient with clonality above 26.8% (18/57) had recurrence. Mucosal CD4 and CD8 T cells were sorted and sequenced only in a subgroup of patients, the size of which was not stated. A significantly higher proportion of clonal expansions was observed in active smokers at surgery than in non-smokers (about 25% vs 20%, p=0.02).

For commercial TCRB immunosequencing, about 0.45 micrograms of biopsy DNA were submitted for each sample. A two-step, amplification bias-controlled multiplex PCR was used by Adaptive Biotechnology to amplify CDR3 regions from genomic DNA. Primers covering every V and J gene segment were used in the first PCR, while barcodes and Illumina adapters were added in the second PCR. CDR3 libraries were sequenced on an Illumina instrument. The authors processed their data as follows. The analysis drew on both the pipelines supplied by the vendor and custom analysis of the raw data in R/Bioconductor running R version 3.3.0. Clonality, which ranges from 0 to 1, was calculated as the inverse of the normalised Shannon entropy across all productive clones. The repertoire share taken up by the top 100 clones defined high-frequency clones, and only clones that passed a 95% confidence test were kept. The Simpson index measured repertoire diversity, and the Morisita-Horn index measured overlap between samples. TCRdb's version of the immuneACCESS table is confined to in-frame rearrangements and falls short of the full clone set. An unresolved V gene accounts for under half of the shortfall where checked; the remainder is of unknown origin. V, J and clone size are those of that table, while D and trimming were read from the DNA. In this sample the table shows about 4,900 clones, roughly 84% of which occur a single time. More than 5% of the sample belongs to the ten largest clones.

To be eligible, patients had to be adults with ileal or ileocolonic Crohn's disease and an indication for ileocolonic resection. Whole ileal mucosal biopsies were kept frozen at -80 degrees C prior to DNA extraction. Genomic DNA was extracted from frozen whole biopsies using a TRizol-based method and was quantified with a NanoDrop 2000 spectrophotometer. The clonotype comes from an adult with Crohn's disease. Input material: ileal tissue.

For the CDR3, the sequence is CSVTPTRQIYEQYF. Read as DNA, the sequence is TGCAGCGTCACACCTACGCGGCAGATCTACGAGCAGTACTTC. This sequence uses TRBV29-1 and TRBJ2-7; there is no confident call for the D gene. Per the germline V gene, SQVTM is the CDR1 and ANQGSEA is the CDR2. The CDR3 numbers 14 residues from cysteine through phenylalanine. This entry keeps only the CDR3 DNA: 42 bases, framed from base 1. Relative to germline, V is 6 bases shorter and J is 3 bases shorter, with 18 bases between their ends.